These T cell receptor beta chains were read from a single sample in a study of T cells in Graves' hyperthyroidism and ophthalmopathy. TCRdb re-analysed the multiplex PCR reads in MiXCR, keeping a single row per CDR3 protein. The sample includes hundreds of thousands of distinct CDR3 sequences, about 15% of them seen just once. What was sequenced was blood. All receptors derive from a woman in her thirties with Graves' hyperthyroidism that later progressed to Graves' ophthalmopathy. The CDR3 runs from the conserved cysteine through the conserved F or W. D genes are given only for firm matches. Clone size, where shown, is once, few, many, or a class for clones that have expanded.

abundance: many; d_gene: TRBD1; v_gene: TRBV29-1; j_gene: TRBJ1-2; CDR3aa: CSVQSAGTVYGYTF; CDR3nt: TGCAGCGTCCAATCGGCCGGGACAGTCTATGGCTACACCTTC
abundance: many; d_gene: TRBD2; v_gene: TRBV20-1; j_gene: TRBJ2-7; CDR3aa: CSAREWEGSSYEQYF; CDR3nt: TGCAGTGCTAGAGAGTGGGAGGGAAGCTCCTACGAGCAGTACTTC
abundance: few; d_gene: TRBD1; v_gene: TRBV29-1; j_gene: TRBJ2-7; CDR3aa: CSVTGTGREQYF; CDR3nt: TGCAGTGTAACCGGGACAGGTCGTGAGCAGTACTTC
abundance: few; d_gene: TRBD2; v_gene: TRBV27; j_gene: TRBJ2-7; CDR3aa: CASSFRGGPYEQYF; CDR3nt: TGTGCCAGCAGTTTTCGGGGGGGTCCCTACGAGCAGTACTTC
abundance: many; d_gene: NA; v_gene: TRBV24-1; j_gene: TRBJ2-7; CDR3aa: CATSDSTLSYEQYF; CDR3nt: TGTGCCACCAGTGATTCGACACTTTCCTACGAGCAGTACTTC
abundance: many; d_gene: TRBD1; v_gene: TRBV30; j_gene: TRBJ1-1; CDR3aa: CAWITGTGTRNTEAFF; CDR3nt: TGTGCCTGGATCACCGGGACAGGCACCCGAAACACTGAAGCTTTCTTT
abundance: many; d_gene: NA; v_gene: TRBV28; j_gene: TRBJ2-1; CDR3aa: CASSPTGFDINEQFF; CDR3nt: TGTGCCAGCAGTCCCACAGGCTTTGATATCAATGAGCAGTTCTTC
abundance: NA; d_gene: NA; v_gene: TRBV7-9; j_gene: TRBJ1-2; CDR3aa: CASSLALGGYYGYTF; CDR3nt: TGTGCCAGCAGCTTAGCTCTCGGGGGATACTATGGCTACACCTTC
abundance: few; d_gene: NA; v_gene: TRBV29-1; j_gene: TRBJ1-4; CDR3aa: CSVDGGINEKLFF; CDR3nt: TGCAGCGTTGATGGAGGGATAAATGAAAAACTGTTTTTT
abundance: many; d_gene: NA; v_gene: TRBV12-3/TRBV12-4; j_gene: TRBJ2-1; CDR3aa: CASSLWSGGTYNEQFF; CDR3nt: TGTGCCAGCAGTTTGTGGTCCGGAGGAACTTACAATGAGCAGTTCTTC
abundance: many; d_gene: TRBD1; v_gene: TRBV7-9; j_gene: TRBJ1-4; CDR3aa: CASSIRQGAGEKLFF; CDR3nt: TGTGCCAGCAGCATCCGACAGGGGGCTGGTGAAAAACTGTTTTTT
abundance: many; d_gene: TRBD1; v_gene: TRBV28; j_gene: TRBJ1-5; CDR3aa: CASKRWTGREPQHF; CDR3nt: TGTGCCAGCAAACGGTGGACAGGGCGGGAGCCCCAGCATTTT
abundance: many; d_gene: NA; v_gene: TRBV7-2; j_gene: TRBJ2-6; CDR3aa: CASSLGVGTNVLTF; CDR3nt: TGTGCCAGCAGCTTAGGGGTCGGGACCAACGTCCTGACTTTC
abundance: NA; d_gene: NA; v_gene: TRBV20-1; j_gene: TRBJ2-1; CDR3aa: CSARIVGSGQGLEQFF; CDR3nt: TGCAGTGCTAGAATAGTCGGGTCTGGCCAGGGTCTTGAGCAGTTCTTC
abundance: NA; d_gene: NA; v_gene: TRBV4-1; j_gene: TRBJ2-7; CDR3aa: CASSQVLAERSYEQYF; CDR3nt: TGCGCCAGCAGCCAAGTCCTAGCAGAAAGATCCTACGAGCAGTACTTC
abundance: NA; d_gene: NA; v_gene: TRBV7-9; j_gene: TRBJ1-2; CDR3aa: CASSLEARAYGYTF; CDR3nt: TGTGCCAGCAGCTTAGAAGCCAGGGCCTATGGCTACACCTTC
abundance: many; d_gene: TRBD2; v_gene: TRBV20-1; j_gene: TRBJ2-3; CDR3aa: CSARTSGGRGDTQYF; CDR3nt: TGCAGTGCAAGGACTAGCGGGGGCAGGGGGGATACGCAGTATTTT
abundance: many; d_gene: TRBD1; v_gene: TRBV7-9; j_gene: TRBJ1-1; CDR3aa: CASSLASTGAGAFF; CDR3nt: TGTGCCAGCAGCTTAGCCAGTACAGGGGCTGGAGCTTTCTTT
abundance: many; d_gene: NA; v_gene: TRBV4-3; j_gene: TRBJ2-6; CDR3aa: CASSQFGTGANVLTF; CDR3nt: TGCGCCAGCAGCCAGTTCGGGACTGGGGCCAACGTCCTGACTTTC
abundance: many; d_gene: NA; v_gene: TRBV28; j_gene: TRBJ1-1; CDR3aa: CASSRTGARNTEAFF; CDR3nt: TGTGCCAGCAGTCGAACGGGGGCTAGGAACACTGAAGCTTTCTTT
abundance: NA; d_gene: TRBD2; v_gene: TRBV10-3; j_gene: TRBJ2-1; CDR3aa: CAISDSGTSGNEQFF; CDR3nt: TGTGCCATCAGTGATTCGGGGACTAGCGGAAATGAGCAGTTCTTC
abundance: many; d_gene: NA; v_gene: TRBV29-1; j_gene: TRBJ1-1; CDR3aa: CSLRTERNTEAFF; CDR3nt: TGCAGCCTCCGGACAGAAAGGAACACTGAAGCTTTCTTT
abundance: NA; d_gene: NA; v_gene: TRBV20-1; j_gene: TRBJ1-2; CDR3aa: CSTGLDYGYTF; CDR3nt: TGCAGTACAGGGCTTGACTATGGCTACACCTTC
abundance: many; d_gene: TRBD1; v_gene: TRBV12-3/TRBV12-4; j_gene: TRBJ2-5; CDR3aa: CASSTDRGIETQYF; CDR3nt: TGTGCCAGCAGTACTGACAGGGGAATAGAGACCCAGTACTTC
abundance: many; d_gene: NA; v_gene: TRBV2; j_gene: TRBJ2-5; CDR3aa: CASSLGLGQETQYF; CDR3nt: TGTGCCAGCAGTCTCGGGCTAGGGCAAGAGACCCAGTACTTC
abundance: many; d_gene: NA; v_gene: TRBV11-3; j_gene: TRBJ2-3; CDR3aa: CASSLAGGSSTDTQYF; CDR3nt: TGTGCCAGCAGCTTAGCAGGAGGGTCTAGCACAGATACGCAGTATTTT
abundance: many; d_gene: NA; v_gene: TRBV12-3/TRBV12-4; j_gene: TRBJ1-1; CDR3aa: CASLEGYTEAFF; CDR3nt: TGTGCCAGCCTTGAAGGGTACACTGAAGCTTTCTTT
abundance: NA; d_gene: NA; v_gene: TRBV9; j_gene: TRBJ1-1; CDR3aa: CASSPYGWNTEAFF; CDR3nt: TGTGCCAGCAGCCCCTACGGGTGGAACACTGAAGCTTTCTTT
abundance: NA; d_gene: NA; v_gene: TRBV5-6; j_gene: TRBJ1-5; CDR3aa: CASSLAMDQPQHF; CDR3nt: TGTGCCAGCAGCTTGGCCATGGATCAGCCCCAGCATTTT
abundance: NA; d_gene: TRBD2; v_gene: TRBV27; j_gene: TRBJ2-2; CDR3aa: CASEAGGLGGELFF; CDR3nt: TGTGCCAGCGAAGCGGGAGGGCTTGGCGGGGAGCTGTTTTTT
abundance: NA; d_gene: NA; v_gene: TRBV5-1; j_gene: TRBJ2-6; CDR3aa: CASSSSFPGANVLTF; CDR3nt: TGCGCCAGCAGCTCCTCTTTTCCTGGGGCCAACGTCCTGACTTTC
abundance: many; d_gene: NA; v_gene: TRBV12-5; j_gene: TRBJ2-1; CDR3aa: CASGLVRVYNEQFF; CDR3nt: TGTGCTAGTGGTTTGGTACGGGTCTACAATGAGCAGTTCTTC
abundance: NA; d_gene: TRBD1; v_gene: TRBV27; j_gene: TRBJ1-1; CDR3aa: CASSFLTGVNAEAFF; CDR3nt: TGTGCCAGCAGTTTCTTGACAGGGGTTAACGCTGAAGCTTTCTTT
abundance: NA; d_gene: NA; v_gene: TRBV9; j_gene: TRBJ2-5; CDR3aa: CASSVLPLADSRAQYF; CDR3nt: TGTGCCAGCAGCGTACTCCCCTTAGCGGACTCTCGGGCCCAGTACTTC
abundance: few; d_gene: NA; v_gene: TRBV19; j_gene: TRBJ1-5; CDR3aa: CATSRTASNQPQHF; CDR3nt: TGTGCCACCTCCCGGACCGCCAGCAATCAGCCCCAGCATTTT
abundance: many; d_gene: TRBD2; v_gene: TRBV12-3/TRBV12-4; j_gene: TRBJ2-5; CDR3aa: CASSFSGTRWETQYF; CDR3nt: TGTGCCAGCAGTTTTAGCGGGACGCGCTGGGAGACCCAGTACTTC
abundance: few; d_gene: NA; v_gene: TRBV29-1; j_gene: TRBJ1-1; CDR3aa: CSVEDQGDTEAFF; CDR3nt: TGCAGCGTTGAAGATCAAGGGGACACTGAAGCTTTCTTT